The TCR beta chain described here comes from a study of CD8 T cells in Susac syndrome. Losses at the gene ends were 0 bases for V and 3 bases for J; bases not matched to a gene: 4. The CDR3 length is 15 residues. The germline gives CDR1 GTSNPN, CDR2 SVGIG (reference sequence). When the RNA was reverse transcribed, random hexamers were used with an input of roughly 0.45 to 1 ug. TCRdb used MiXCR to reprocess the immunoSEQ multiplex PCR reads, holding one entry per CDR3 protein. This table holds tens of thousands of distinct CDR3 sequences, roughly 93% found once. The receptor was isolated from a human donor in good health. Sequenced: CD8+ T cells from PBMCs. The chain employs TRBV30 and TRBJ2-2; 7 bases match TRBD1. The chain's CDR3 is CAWSVSDRDTGELFF. The CDR3 DNA reads as TGTGCCTGGAGTGTATCCGACAGGGACACCGGGGAGCTGTTTTTT.